In this sample, the clone carrying this TCR beta chain turned up once. The antigen remains undetermined. The CDR3 spans 16 residues. Trimming cost V 0 bases and J 7 bases; bases outside gene matches: 6. Germline assignment: CDR1 MNHNY and CDR2 SVGAGI (reference sequence). Only in-frame clones appear in the TCRdb table, and some are missing; sequencing was by immunoSEQ multiplex PCR. The sample yields 100,000 to 120,000 clones, around 93% seen once. This entry belongs to a study of graft-versus-host responses after intestinal transplantation. Study as a whole: As for transplant type, recipients had multivisceral, liver-intestinal, or isolated intestinal grafts. The study gave all recipients anti-thymocyte globulin induction, then tacrolimus and steroids for 2 to 3 years.

Study observations and caveats: Marrow from the recipient contained GvH clones, some of which had appeared first in ileum or blood. Some patients had graft-donor T cell macrochimerism. In their allografts, the ratios of graft-versus-host to host-versus-graft T cell clones were high.

This chain joins TRBV6-6 and TRBJ2-1; 10 bases agree with TRBD1. The clonotype comes from a human donor who received an intestinal transplant. The source was unstimulated CD8+ T cells sorted from spleen or lymph node cells, collected before intestinal transplant. The CDR3 spells CASSYSQDRGENEQFF. CDR3 coding DNA: TGTGCCAGCAGTTACTCCCAGGACAGGGGGGAAAATGAGCAGTTCTTC.